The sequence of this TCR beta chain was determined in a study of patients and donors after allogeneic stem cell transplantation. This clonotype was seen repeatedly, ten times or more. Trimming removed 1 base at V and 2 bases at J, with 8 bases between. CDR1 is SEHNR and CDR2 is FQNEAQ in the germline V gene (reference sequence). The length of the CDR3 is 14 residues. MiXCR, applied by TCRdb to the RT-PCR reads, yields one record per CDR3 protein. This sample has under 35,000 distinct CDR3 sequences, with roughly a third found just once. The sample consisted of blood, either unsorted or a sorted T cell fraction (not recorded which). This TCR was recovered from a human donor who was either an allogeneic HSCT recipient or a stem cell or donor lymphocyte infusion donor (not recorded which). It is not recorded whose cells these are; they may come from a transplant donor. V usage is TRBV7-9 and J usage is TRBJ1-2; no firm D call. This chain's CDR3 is CASSLGAANYGYTF. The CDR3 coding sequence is TGTGCCAGCAGCTTAGGGGCAGCAAACTATGGCTACACCTTC.